This T cell receptor beta chain emerged from a study of human T cells and chemical hapten exposure. A remark on this clonotype: Its cognate antigen is unknown.

The library attached unique molecular identifiers to individual cDNA molecules. Methods used by the authors: Between about 23,224 and 750,000 TCRs appeared in each sample, and the median stood at about 93,000. TCRdb passed the RACE reads through MiXCR, listing each CDR3 protein once. The V and J calls come from TCRdb's annotation, not from the publication. The repertoire holds tens of thousands of distinct CDR3 sequences, over 8.5% seen once, with approximately 1.4% in the top ten. The CDR3 consists of 13 residues. The V end was cut by 8 bases, the J end by 5 bases, with 13 bases between. In germline, CDR1 is MNHEY, CDR2 SVGEGT. The sample's time point: patch test 3, about 24 weeks after DPC sensitization. Treatment described: therapeutic diphenylcyclopropenone sensitization with weekly scalp DPC. Findings and caveats of the study: TCRs exceeding a frequency of 1 in 1000 stayed unchanged under DPC sensitization.

The genes are TRBV6-2 or TRBV6-3 and TRBJ1-5; D gene ambiguous. The sample consisted of whole blood, taken in connection with sensitization to the hapten diphenylcyclopropenone (DPC). The clonotype originates from a woman in her fifties or sixties with alopecia areata. Some clones in this sample may be carry-over from other donors' samples. The CDR3 loop reads CASGDNRYQPQHF. The CDR3 nucleotides are TGTGCCAGCGGCGACAACAGATATCAGCCCCAGCATTTT.